This T cell receptor beta chain was recorded in a study of T cell responses to AZD1222 COVID-19 vaccine. Study observations and caveats: Females outnumbered males among donors, who were mostly white British; clonal diversity was possibly underestimated. There were repertoire samples only from the period after the peak T cell response. In the spike-specific TCR repertoire, nearly half reportedly target unmutated variant regions. Baseline seropositives among AZD1222 recipients totaled only five to seven.

The method was immunoSEQ multiplex PCR; TCRdb's version includes in-frame clones alone and lacks a portion of them. The sample contains about 140,000 clones, 80% to 95% of which appear only once. About this clone itself: The antigen remains unidentified.

V lost 2 bases, J lost 10 bases, and 9 bases stayed unmatched. Germline V gene sequence: CDR1 SGHDN, CDR2 FVKESK. The CDR3 has 14 amino acids. The sample here was peripheral blood, taken 28 days after the second AZD1222 dose. This chain links TRBV14 with TRBJ2-5, with 8 bases fitting TRBD2. This TCR was recovered from an adult who received the AZD1222 COVID-19 vaccine. This CDR3 is CASSQQGGREGQYF. The CDR3 DNA reads TGTGCCAGCAGCCAACAGGGCGGCCGGGAGGGCCAGTACTTC.